This TCR beta chain was sequenced during a study of CD8 T cells in ankylosing spondylitis. Whole-study findings and limits: Those disease-linked clones were CD8+; they were also relatively rare in peripheral blood. Significantly higher representation of disease-linked clones was reported for matched ankylosing spondylitis synovial fluid. Some of these motif variants have turned up before, in reports on reactive arthritis synovial fluid and blood.

As the method for making TCR beta libraries, quantitative 5'-RACE with molecular barcodes was used. Via MiXCR, TCRdb re-called the 5' RACE reads, giving one row per CDR3 protein. The sample includes around 150,000 distinct CDR3 sequences, roughly 10% of them seen just once. This clonotype was detected many times. Its antigen is still unknown. This CDR3 is built from 15 residues. V trimming: 2 bases; J trimming: 6 bases; junction bases outside the gene matches: 8. The germline V gene encodes CDR1 LGHNA and CDR2 YSLEER. The TCR sequence derives from a male donor with ankylosing spondylitis or in good health (not recorded which). The material sequenced was blood, either unsorted or a sorted T cell fraction (not recorded which). The V call is TRBV4-3, the J call TRBJ2-7; 9 positions agree with TRBD2. The CDR3 sequence: CASSQLAGESGEQYF. Written as DNA, the CDR3 is TGCGCCAGCAGCCAATTAGCGGGGGAGTCGGGCGAGCAGTACTTC.